The T cell receptor beta chain described here comes from a study of T-cell reconstitution after alpha-beta-depleted transplantation in children. The study's findings and limits: After transplant, at about two months, alpha-beta T cells were reportedly derived from several hundred expanded graft clones. T-cell numbers and diversity one year post-transplant derived largely from freshly generated T cells.

This clonotype was recorded a few times. What it recognizes is unknown. Mismatch with germline at one junction end may stem from a read error. TCRbeta library construction was performed incorporating unique molecular identifiers. TCRdb reprocessed the PCR reads with MiXCR, giving one entry per CDR3 protein. The sample lists under 400,000 distinct CDR3 sequences, approximately 23% occurring once. The receptor was isolated from a male patient younger than 18 who had a stem cell transplant for acute lymphoblastic leukemia, so the T cells may come from the graft donor. Sequences were derived from PBMCs, mostly from graft donor cells, sampled 180 days after TCRalphabeta/CD19-depleted stem cell transplant.

The CDR3 nucleotides are TGTGCCAGCAGTTTTACATCCTTGGGTGGCGACACCTTC. This translates into CASSFTSLGGDTF. This chain uses TRBV27 with TRBJ1-2, with D hard to call. Germline values: CDR1 MNHEY, CDR2 SMNVEV (reference sequence). The length of the CDR3 is 13 residues.